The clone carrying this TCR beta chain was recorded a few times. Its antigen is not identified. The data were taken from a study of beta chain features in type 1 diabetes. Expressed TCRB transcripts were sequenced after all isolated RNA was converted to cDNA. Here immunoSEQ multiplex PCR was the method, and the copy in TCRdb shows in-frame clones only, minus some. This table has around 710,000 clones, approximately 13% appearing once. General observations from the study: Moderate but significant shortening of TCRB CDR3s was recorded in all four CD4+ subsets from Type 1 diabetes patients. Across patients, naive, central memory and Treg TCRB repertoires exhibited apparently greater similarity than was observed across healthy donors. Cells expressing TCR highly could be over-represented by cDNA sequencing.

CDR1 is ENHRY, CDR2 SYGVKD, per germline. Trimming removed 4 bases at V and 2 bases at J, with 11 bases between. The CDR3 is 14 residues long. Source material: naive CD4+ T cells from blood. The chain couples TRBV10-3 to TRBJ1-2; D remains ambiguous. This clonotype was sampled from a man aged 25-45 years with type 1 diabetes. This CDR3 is CAISGWQQNYGYTF. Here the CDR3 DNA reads TGTGCCATCAGTGGGTGGCAGCAAAACTATGGCTACACCTTC.